This T cell receptor (beta chain) was found in a study of PD-1 blockade in classical Hodgkin lymphoma. Turning to the study itself: A 3 mg/kg intravenous dose of nivolumab was received by patients every 2 weeks.

Profiling relied on immunoSEQ multiplex PCR, and the TCRdb table lists in-frame clones only, not all of them. The sample lists tens of thousands of clones; roughly 80% were seen once. Germline V gives CDR1 SNHLY, CDR2 FYNNEI. The length of the CDR3 is 11 residues. The V gene end was trimmed by 4 bases and the J gene end by 17 bases; junction bases not matched to a gene: 5. All patients relapsed after autologous stem cell transplantation, and brentuximab vedotin exposure varied. This clone has only a few counts. Its antigen is as yet unknown. Study-level findings and limits: Differences between repertoires have undefined causes, possibly disease activity or prior therapy. CD4+ TCR diversity, unlike CD8+, rose significantly by C4D1. The authors excluded patients who started nivolumab under 1 year after ASCT.

The sequence was obtained from a human donor with classical Hodgkin lymphoma. Sequencing used peripheral blood mononuclear cells (PBMCs), obtained before the second cycle of nivolumab. The chain carries TRBV2 and TRBJ1-6; 7 nucleotides agree with TRBD1. CDR3 residues: CASSVGQVVHF. The CDR3 DNA follows: TGTGCCAGCAGTGTCGGACAGGTGGTCCACTTT.